The sequence of this TCR beta chain was determined in a study of CD8 T cells in Susac syndrome. This clonotype showed up just once. TCR beta sequencing was performed on blood CD8+ and CD4+ T cells. The authors negatively isolated CD8+ and CD4+ T cells and FACS-enriched TEMRA cells. Between the trimmed V and J ends, which lost 4 bases and 3 bases, there was a span of 19 bases. The length of the CDR3 is 16 residues. CDR1 and CDR2 from the germline V gene are MGHRA and YSYEKL. Reverse transcription of about 0.45 to 1 ug RNA was performed with random hexamers. Amplification of TCR beta CDR3 used immunoSEQ multiplex PCR across 54 Vbeta and 13 Jbeta. Each CDR3 protein gets one entry after TCRdb re-called the immunoSEQ multiplex PCR reads with MiXCR. The sample records roughly 400,000 distinct CDR3 sequences, more than 80% being singletons.

The chain carries TRBV4-1 and TRBJ2-7; D ambiguous. The receptor was derived from a human donor with multiple sclerosis. Input material: CD8+ T cells from PBMCs. The CDR3 here is CASSLPTGPNVYEQYF. In nucleotides, the CDR3 is TGCGCCAGCAGCCTGCCGACGGGCCCTAATGTCTACGAGCAGTACTTC.